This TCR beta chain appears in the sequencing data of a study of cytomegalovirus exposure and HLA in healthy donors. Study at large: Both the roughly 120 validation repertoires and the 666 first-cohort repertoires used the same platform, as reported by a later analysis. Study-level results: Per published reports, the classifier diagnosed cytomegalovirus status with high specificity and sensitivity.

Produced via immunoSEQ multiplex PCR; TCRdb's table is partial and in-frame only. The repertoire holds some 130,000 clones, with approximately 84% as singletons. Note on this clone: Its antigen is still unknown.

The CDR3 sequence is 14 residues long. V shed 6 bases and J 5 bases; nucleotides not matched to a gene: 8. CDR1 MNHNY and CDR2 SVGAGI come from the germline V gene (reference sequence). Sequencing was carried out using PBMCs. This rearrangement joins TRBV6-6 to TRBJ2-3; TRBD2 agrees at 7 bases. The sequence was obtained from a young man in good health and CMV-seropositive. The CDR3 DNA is TGTGCCAGCAGGGGCCGGGAGGATCGAGATACGCAGTATTTT. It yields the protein CASRGREDRDTQYF.